This is a list of T cell receptor beta chains from one sample in a study of CD8 T cells in Susac syndrome. TCRdb itself ran the immunoSEQ multiplex PCR reads through MiXCR, one entry per CDR3 protein. This table has roughly 80,000 distinct CDR3 sequences, about 94% appearing once. Sequencing was performed on CD8+ T cells from PBMCs. Receptor source: a human donor in good health. Each CDR3 is given with its conserved first and last residue. The D gene is left open where the match is weak. Some rows mark clone size as missing; the rest say once, few, many or name a class of expanded clone.

v_gene	len	abundance	j_gene	d_gene	CDR3nt	CDR3aa
TRBV6-6	11	few	TRBJ2-7	-	TGTGCCAGCAGCCCTGCGTACGAGCAGTACTTC	CASSPAYEQYF
TRBV15	17	-	TRBJ2-1	TRBD2	TGTGCCACCAGCAGAGATCGGTCCGATGGGGCTTTGACTAGCGGTTCCTTC	CATSRDRSDGALTSGSF
TRBV6-5	11	-	TRBJ2-2	-	TGTGCCAGCAAGGACACCGGGGAGCTGTTTTTT	CASKDTGELFF
TRBV27	17	-	TRBJ2-1	-	TGTGCCAGCAGTTCATTGAGGGCGGAGGGGGGCTACAATGAGCAGTTCTTC	CASSSLRAEGGYNEQFF
TRBV20-1	15	-	TRBJ2-3	TRBD2	TGCAGTGCCCACGACCTAGCGGGGTCGACAGATACGCAGTATTTT	CSAHDLAGSTDTQYF
TRBV20-1	14	-	TRBJ2-1	-	TGCAGTGCTAGAGTTCGGCTACTCTCCAATGAGCAGTTCTTC	CSARVRLLSNEQFF
TRBV2	14	-	TRBJ2-7	TRBD2	TGTGCCAGCAGTGAAGCCTACGGGGGGTACGAGCAGTACTTC	CASSEAYGGYEQYF
TRBV2	11	-	TRBJ2-5	-	TGTGCCACCCAAAGCGGACAGACCCAGTACTTC	CATQSGQTQYF
TRBV3-1	18	-	TRBJ1-1	-	TGTGCCAGCAGCCAAGAGATCTCAGCAACGAGTCACAACACTGAAGCTTTCTTT	CASSQEISATSHNTEAFF
TRBV2	10	-	TRBJ2-1	-	TGTGCCAGCCAAGGAACTGAGCAGTTCTTC	CASQGTEQFF
TRBV4-1	16	-	TRBJ2-3	TRBD2	TGCGCCAGCAGCCACCCGGGGACTAGCGGGAGTGGTGCGCAGTATTTT	CASSHPGTSGSGAQYF
TRBV7-2	15	-	TRBJ1-2	-	TGTGCCAGCAGCTCACCAGGCCTTTGGGACTATGGCTACACCTTC	CASSSPGLWDYGYTF
TRBV7-9	15	-	TRBJ1-1	-	TGTGCCAGCAGCGACCTCAGGGCCGTGAACACTGAAGCTTTCTTT	CASSDLRAVNTEAFF
TRBV27	15	-	TRBJ2-3	TRBD2	TGTGCCAGCAGTTTTAGCGGGAGTGCGGCAGATACGCAGTATTTT	CASSFSGSAADTQYF
TRBV19	13	-	TRBJ2-7	-	TGTGCCAGTTCGGCGGCCGTTACCTACGAGCAGTACTTC	CASSAAVTYEQYF
TRBV12-3/TRBV12-4	14	-	TRBJ2-7	TRBD1	TGTGCCAGCAGTTCCCGGGACAGGGATCCCGAGCAGTACTTC	CASSSRDRDPEQYF
TRBV7-9	12	-	TRBJ1-5	-	TGTGCCAGCAGCTTGGGCTCGGGGCCCCAGCATTTT	CASSLGSGPQHF
TRBV12-3/TRBV12-4	15	-	TRBJ1-5	-	TGTGCCAGCGTAGACGACAGCCATAGCAATCAGCCCCAGCATTTT	CASVDDSHSNQPQHF
TRBV2	17	-	TRBJ2-1	TRBD2	TGTGCCAGCAGTGAGGGACTAGCGGGATCGGGATACAATGAGCAGTTCTTC	CASSEGLAGSGYNEQFF
TRBV7-2	14	-	TRBJ2-2	-	TGTGCCAGCAGCTTAAACGGAAACACCGGGGAGCTGTTTTTT	CASSLNGNTGELFF
TRBV9	12	-	TRBJ1-4	-	TGTGCCAGCAGCGGGACAGCTCGCAAACTGTTTTTT	CASSGTARKLFF
TRBV9	14	-	TRBJ2-5	TRBD1	TGTGCCAGCAGCCCTCCGACAGGGGAAGAGACCCAGTACTTC	CASSPPTGEETQYF